One sample yielded the 20 T cell receptor beta chains listed below, sequenced in a study of blood T cell repertoires in COVID-19. Produced via immunoSEQ multiplex PCR; TCRdb's table is partial and in-frame only. The data hold 95,000 to 150,000 clones, with 60% to 85% observed a single time. Material for sequencing was peripheral blood. Every receptor here comes from a man in his 70s with acute or convalescent COVID-19.

The chain couples TRBV5-1 to TRBJ2-1; 14 positions match TRBD2. The CDR3 contains 15 residues. Germline values: CDR1 SGHRS, CDR2 YFSETQ. V lost 7 bases and J lost 15; bases outside the gene matches: 15. Here the CDR3 reads CASSLGLAGAQSLFF. The CDR3, as DNA: TGCGCCAGCTCCCTGGGACTAGCGGGGGCCCAGTCACTGTTCTTC.

This clone has more than one count but fewer than ten. Other DNA sequences within the sample encode an identical CDR3. This sequence joins TRBV5-1 and TRBJ2-5, with a weak D call TRBD2 (5 bases). V lost 0 bases, J lost 4 bases, and 10 bases lay in between. From germline, CDR1 is SGHRS and CDR2 YFSETQ. The CDR3 sequence is 14 residues long. CDR3 in DNA: TGCGCCAGCAGCTTGGTCCTAGCTGGAGAGACCCAGTACTTC. It is translated as CASSLVLAGETQYF.

Written as DNA, the CDR3 is TGCGCCAGCAGCCCGGGACTAGCGGCCCTCAGAAGCACAGATACGCAGTATTTT. Its protein product is CASSPGLAALRSTDTQYF. This chain links TRBV5-1 with TRBJ2-3, with 11 bases identical to TRBD2. The CDR3 consists of 18 residues. Germline V lookup: CDR1 SGHRS, CDR2 YFSETQ. Trimming cost V 4 bases and J 0 bases; bases outside gene matches: 10. The complete variable domain, with remaining parts taken from reference TRBV5-1 and TRBJ2-3, reads KAGVTQTPRYLIKTRGQQVTLSCSPISGHRSVSWYQQTPGQGLQFLFEYFSETQRNKGNFPGRFSGRQFSNSRSEMNVSTLELGDSALYLCASSPGLAALRSTDTQYFGPGTRLTVL.

This sequence joins TRBV24-1 and TRBJ2-7; 7 bases agree with TRBD2. CDR3 size: 14 residues. V lost 6 bases and J lost 0; bases outside the gene matches: 4. From germline, CDR1 is KGHDR and CDR2 SFDVKD. CDR3 residues: CATSPGGSSYEQYF. CDR3 nucleotide sequence: TGTGCCACCAGTCCAGGCGGGAGCTCCTACGAGCAGTACTTC.

The chain has TRBV6-6 and TRBJ1-5; D may be TRBD1 (5 bases). CDR1 and CDR2 from the germline V gene are MNHNY and SVGAGI (reference sequence). The CDR3 has 16 amino acids. Trimming removed 4 bases at V and 5 bases at J, with 18 bases between. The CDR3 loop is CASSSTRGSSDQPQHF. The CDR3, as DNA: TGTGCCAGCAGTTCTACCCGGGGGTCATCCGATCAGCCCCAGCATTTT.

This clone was counted at least ten times. The J gene is TRBJ1-2, the V gene TRBV9, with TRBD1 identical over 7 bases. Germline CDR1 and CDR2: SGDLS and YYNGEE. The V and J ends lost 0 bases and 3 bases, in that order; junction bases with no gene match: 5. The CDR3 extends over 15 amino acids. DNA for the CDR3: TGTGCCAGCAGCGTAGGCAGGGGGTATGACTATGGCTACACCTTC. Translating gives CASSVGRGYDYGYTF.

The chain combines TRBV19 with TRBJ1-5; the match to TRBD1 covers 9 bases. After removal of 6 bases from V and 1 base from J, the junction contained 1 base not matched to a gene. This CDR3 has 14 amino acids. Germline CDR1 reads LNHDA; CDR2 reads SQIVND (reference sequence). DNA for the CDR3: TGTGCCAGTAGGACAGGGGGGAGCAATCAGCCCCAGCATTTT. Its translation: CASRTGGSNQPQHF.

J is TRBJ1-1 and V is TRBV5-4; D remains unclear. From germline, CDR1 is SGHNT and CDR2 YYREEE (reference sequence). V lost 1 base and J 1 base, leaving 8 bases between the germline ends. The CDR3 is 14 residues long. CDR3 DNA sequence: TGTGCCAGCAGCTTGAGACTCCCGAACACTGAAGCTTTCTTT. This codes for CASSLRLPNTEAFF.

DNA for the CDR3: TGTGCCAGCAGCAGGGGGGACAGGGGATATGGCTACACCTTC. The encoded protein is CASSRGDRGYGYTF. The V and J genes are TRBV13 and TRBJ1-2, with 10 bases fitting TRBD1. V lost 5 bases and J lost 5; bases outside the gene matches: 5. In germline, CDR1 is PRHDT, CDR2 FYEKMQ (reference sequence). The CDR3 totals 14 residues.

The chain combines TRBV5-1 with TRBJ1-2; D is unresolved. The CDR3 runs 12 residues. Trimming cost V 0 bases and J 8 bases, with 8 bases left between them. From germline, CDR1 is SGHRS and CDR2 YFSETQ. CDR3 in amino acids: CASSLELGGYTF. In DNA form, the CDR3 reads TGCGCCAGCAGCTTGGAGCTCGGGGGCTACACCTTC.

The chain couples TRBV7-8 to TRBJ1-3; no firm D call. Deletions cut 5 bases from V and 1 base from J, with 15 bases between. The CDR3 is made up of 16 amino acids. Germline V CDR1 and CDR2: SGHVS, FQNEAQ. The CDR3 loop reads CASSLGTGRSGNTIYF. CDR3 DNA sequence: TGTGCCAGCAGCCTGGGAACCGGGAGGTCTGGAAACACCATATATTTT.

V usage is TRBV6-2 or TRBV6-3 and J usage is TRBJ1-4; TRBD1 might be the D (5 bases). V was cut by 0 bases and J by 7 bases, with 12 bases left in between. CDR1 is MNHEY and CDR2 is SVGEGT in the germline V gene. The CDR3 is made up of 15 amino acids. The CDR3 DNA follows: TGTGCCAGCAGTTACTCCAGGGCATGGGGTGAAAAACTGTTTTTT. Amino acid sequence: CASSYSRAWGEKLFF.

This rearrangement joins TRBV20-1 to TRBJ2-1, with 7 bases matching TRBD1. This CDR3 spans 15 amino acids. CDR1 and CDR2 from the germline V gene are DFQATT and SNEGSKA (reference sequence). The V and J ends lost 4 bases and 3 bases, in that order; junction bases with no gene match: 9. The CDR3 region is CSANDIRTGYNEQFF. DNA for the CDR3: TGCAGTGCTAATGATATCAGGACAGGCTACAATGAGCAGTTCTTC.

The V gene is TRBV5-6, the J gene TRBJ1-6; 7 bases are shared with TRBD1. From germline, CDR1 is SGHDT and CDR2 YYEEEE. This CDR3 has 15 amino acids. With 4 bases clipped from V and 9 bases from J, the junction kept 10 bases outside the gene matches. Here the CDR3 reads CASSRRGQLVSPLHF. The CDR3 nucleotides read TGTGCCAGCAGCCGTCGGGGACAGTTGGTTTCACCCCTCCACTTT.

The table lists this clone with a count of one. The genes are TRBV3-1 (or the pseudogene TRBV3-2) and TRBJ1-4, with D unclear. The germline CDR1 and CDR2 sequences are LGHDT and YNNKEL (reference sequence). Trimming stripped 1 base from V and 8 bases from J, with 11 bases between. The CDR3 runs to 14 residues. The CDR3 region has the DNA TGTGCCAGCAGCCAAGTGGCCACCAACGAAAAACTGTTTTTT. It yields the protein CASSQVATNEKLFF.

This sequence joins TRBV30 and TRBJ1-1, with TRBD1 matching 8 bases. Unmatched junction bases numbered 10, after V lost 3 bases and J lost 4 bases. This CDR3 has 15 amino acids. Germline V gene sequence: CDR1 GTSNPN, CDR2 SVGIG (reference sequence). This CDR3 is CAWSAGGAGGTEAFF. The CDR3 nucleotides are TGTGCCTGGAGCGCAGGGGGCGCCGGGGGCACTGAAGCTTTCTTT.

This clone was seen only a few times. The chain couples TRBV4-3 to TRBJ1-5; a weak D match, TRBD1 (5 bases). The CDR3 is 14 amino acids. Per the germline V gene, CDR1 is LGHNA and CDR2 is YSLEER. With 4 bases removed from V and 2 bases from J, the gap between germline ends came to 9 bases. CDR3 DNA: TGCGCCAGCAGCCCTGGACAAGGCAATCAGCCCCAGCATTTT. The encoded protein is CASSPGQGNQPQHF.

The V gene is TRBV27, the J gene TRBJ2-1, with 8 bases aligning to TRBD1. The trim removed 7 bases at V and 6 bases at J, leaving 11 bases unmatched. This CDR3 contains 15 residues. CDR1 is MNHEY, CDR2 SMNVEV, per germline (reference sequence). The CDR3: CASTTRRTGINEQFF. The CDR3 coding sequence is TGTGCCAGCACTACCCGGAGGACAGGGATCAATGAGCAGTTCTTC.

This sequence joins TRBV2 and TRBJ1-4; 8 bases map to TRBD1. Germline loops: CDR1 SNHLY, CDR2 FYNNEI. The CDR3 extends over 15 amino acids. Trimming removed 5 bases from V and 7 bases from J; junction bases left unmatched: 9. The CDR3 region has the DNA TGTGCCAGCAGTACCGACAGGGGAAGGAGTGAAAAACTGTTTTTT. It codes for CASSTDRGRSEKLFF.

V and J are TRBV9 and TRBJ1-2; D perhaps matches TRBD1 (6 bases). In germline, CDR1 is SGDLS, CDR2 YYNGEE. The germline V and J ends were trimmed by 4 bases and 2 bases, with 9 bases remaining between them. The CDR3 runs to 13 residues. DNA of the CDR3: TGTGCCAGCAGCCCCACAGGGAACTATGGCTACACCTTC. This gives the protein CASSPTGNYGYTF.